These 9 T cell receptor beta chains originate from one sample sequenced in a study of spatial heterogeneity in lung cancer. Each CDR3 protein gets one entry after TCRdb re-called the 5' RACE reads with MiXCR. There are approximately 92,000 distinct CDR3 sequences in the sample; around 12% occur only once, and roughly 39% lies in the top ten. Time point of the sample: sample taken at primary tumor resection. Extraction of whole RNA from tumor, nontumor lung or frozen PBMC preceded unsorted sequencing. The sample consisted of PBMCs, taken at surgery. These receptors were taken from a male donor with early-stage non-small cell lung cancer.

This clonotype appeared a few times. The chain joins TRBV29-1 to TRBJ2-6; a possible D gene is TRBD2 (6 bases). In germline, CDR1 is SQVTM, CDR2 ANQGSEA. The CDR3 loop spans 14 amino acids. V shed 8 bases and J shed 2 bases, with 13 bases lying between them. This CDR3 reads CSFLGGAGANVLTF. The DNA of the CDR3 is TGCAGCTTCCTAGGCGGGGCTGGGGCCAACGTCCTGACTTTC. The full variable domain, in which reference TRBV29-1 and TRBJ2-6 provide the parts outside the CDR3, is SAVISQKPSRDICQRGTSLTIQCQVDSQVTMMFWYRQQPGQSLTLIATANQGSEATYESGFVIDKFPISRPNLTFSTLTVSNMSPEDSSIYLCSFLGGAGANVLTFGAGSRLTVL.

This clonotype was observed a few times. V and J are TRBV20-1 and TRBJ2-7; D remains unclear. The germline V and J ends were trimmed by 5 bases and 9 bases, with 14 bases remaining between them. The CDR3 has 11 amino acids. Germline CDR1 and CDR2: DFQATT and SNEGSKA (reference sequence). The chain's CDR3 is CSAPARTGQYF. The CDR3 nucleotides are TGCAGTGCTCCCGCTCGGACGGGGCAGTACTTC.

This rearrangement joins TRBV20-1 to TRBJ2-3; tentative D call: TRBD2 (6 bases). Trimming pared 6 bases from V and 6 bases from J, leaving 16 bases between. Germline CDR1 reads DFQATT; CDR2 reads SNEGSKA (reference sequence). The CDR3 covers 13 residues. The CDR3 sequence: CSAPGGEWDTQYF. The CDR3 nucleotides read TGCAGTGCCCCTGGAGGGGAGTGGGATACGCAGTATTTT.

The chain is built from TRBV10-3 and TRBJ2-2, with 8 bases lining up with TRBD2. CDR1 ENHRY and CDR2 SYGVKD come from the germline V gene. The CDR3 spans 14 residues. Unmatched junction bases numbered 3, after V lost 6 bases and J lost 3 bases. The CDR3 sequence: CAIRVSGDTGELFF. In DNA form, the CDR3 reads TGTGCCATCAGGGTTAGCGGGGACACCGGGGAGCTGTTTTTT.

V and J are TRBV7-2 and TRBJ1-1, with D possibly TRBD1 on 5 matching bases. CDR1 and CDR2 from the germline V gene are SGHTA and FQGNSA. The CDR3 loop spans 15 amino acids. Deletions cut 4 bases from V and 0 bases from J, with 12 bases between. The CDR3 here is CASSSTGNMNTEAFF. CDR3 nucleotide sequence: TGTGCCAGCAGCTCCACAGGAAACATGAACACTGAAGCTTTCTTT.

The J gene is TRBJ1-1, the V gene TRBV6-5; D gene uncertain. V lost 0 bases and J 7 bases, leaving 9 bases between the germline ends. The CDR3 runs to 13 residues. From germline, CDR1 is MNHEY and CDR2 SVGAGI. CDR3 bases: TGTGCCAGCAGTTACTCGACATCGCTTGAAGCTTTCTTT. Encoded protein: CASSYSTSLEAFF.

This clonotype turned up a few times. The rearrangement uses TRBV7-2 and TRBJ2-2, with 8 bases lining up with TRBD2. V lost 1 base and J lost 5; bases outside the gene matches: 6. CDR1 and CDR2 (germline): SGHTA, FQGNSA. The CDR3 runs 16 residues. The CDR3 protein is CASSLGVSGATGELFF. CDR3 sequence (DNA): TGTGCCAGCAGCTTAGGGGTTAGCGGGGCAACCGGGGAGCTGTTTTTT.

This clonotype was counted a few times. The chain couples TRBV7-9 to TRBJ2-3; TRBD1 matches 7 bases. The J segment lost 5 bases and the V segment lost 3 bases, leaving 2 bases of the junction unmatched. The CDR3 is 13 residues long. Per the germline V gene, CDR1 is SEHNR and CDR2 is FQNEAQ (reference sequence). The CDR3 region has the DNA TGTGCCAGCAGCTTGACAGGGCTAGATACGCAGTATTTT. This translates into CASSLTGLDTQYF.

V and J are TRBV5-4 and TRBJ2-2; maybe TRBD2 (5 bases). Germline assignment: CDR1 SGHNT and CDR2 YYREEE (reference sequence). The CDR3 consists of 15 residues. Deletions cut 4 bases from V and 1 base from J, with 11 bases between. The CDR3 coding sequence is TGTGCCAGCAGCATTGACGGACTGAACACCGGGGAGCTGTTTTTT. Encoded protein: CASSIDGLNTGELFF.